This paragraph covers one T cell receptor beta chain sequence. The sample has other DNA sequences that encode this CDR3 too. This sample stems from a study of T cell changes during pregnancy in multiple sclerosis. Data came from immunoSEQ multiplex PCR; TCRdb stores just in-frame clones and leaves some out. The table records tens of thousands of clones, 90% to 95% of them present only once. Germline trimming cut 0 bases from V and 5 bases from J; bases unmatched to any gene: 0. The CDR3 is 15 amino acids. Germline-derived CDR1 and CDR2 are SGHRS and YFSETQ. This clonotype originated in a female donor with multiple sclerosis, enrolled in a pregnancy study. This chain connects TRBV5-1 to TRBJ2-1; 12 bases line up with TRBD2. The sequencing here drew on peripheral blood, taken in the third trimester of pregnancy. The CDR3 DNA reads as TGCGCCAGCAGCTTGGGACTAGCGGGAGACAATGAGCAGTTCTTC. Protein product: CASSLGLAGDNEQFF. Supplemented by reference TRBV5-1 and TRBJ2-1, the full variable domain reads KAGVTQTPRYLIKTRGQQVTLSCSPISGHRSVSWYQQTPGQGLQFLFEYFSETQRNKGNFPGRFSGRQFSNSRSEMNVSTLELGDSALYLCASSLGLAGDNEQFFGPGTRLTVL.